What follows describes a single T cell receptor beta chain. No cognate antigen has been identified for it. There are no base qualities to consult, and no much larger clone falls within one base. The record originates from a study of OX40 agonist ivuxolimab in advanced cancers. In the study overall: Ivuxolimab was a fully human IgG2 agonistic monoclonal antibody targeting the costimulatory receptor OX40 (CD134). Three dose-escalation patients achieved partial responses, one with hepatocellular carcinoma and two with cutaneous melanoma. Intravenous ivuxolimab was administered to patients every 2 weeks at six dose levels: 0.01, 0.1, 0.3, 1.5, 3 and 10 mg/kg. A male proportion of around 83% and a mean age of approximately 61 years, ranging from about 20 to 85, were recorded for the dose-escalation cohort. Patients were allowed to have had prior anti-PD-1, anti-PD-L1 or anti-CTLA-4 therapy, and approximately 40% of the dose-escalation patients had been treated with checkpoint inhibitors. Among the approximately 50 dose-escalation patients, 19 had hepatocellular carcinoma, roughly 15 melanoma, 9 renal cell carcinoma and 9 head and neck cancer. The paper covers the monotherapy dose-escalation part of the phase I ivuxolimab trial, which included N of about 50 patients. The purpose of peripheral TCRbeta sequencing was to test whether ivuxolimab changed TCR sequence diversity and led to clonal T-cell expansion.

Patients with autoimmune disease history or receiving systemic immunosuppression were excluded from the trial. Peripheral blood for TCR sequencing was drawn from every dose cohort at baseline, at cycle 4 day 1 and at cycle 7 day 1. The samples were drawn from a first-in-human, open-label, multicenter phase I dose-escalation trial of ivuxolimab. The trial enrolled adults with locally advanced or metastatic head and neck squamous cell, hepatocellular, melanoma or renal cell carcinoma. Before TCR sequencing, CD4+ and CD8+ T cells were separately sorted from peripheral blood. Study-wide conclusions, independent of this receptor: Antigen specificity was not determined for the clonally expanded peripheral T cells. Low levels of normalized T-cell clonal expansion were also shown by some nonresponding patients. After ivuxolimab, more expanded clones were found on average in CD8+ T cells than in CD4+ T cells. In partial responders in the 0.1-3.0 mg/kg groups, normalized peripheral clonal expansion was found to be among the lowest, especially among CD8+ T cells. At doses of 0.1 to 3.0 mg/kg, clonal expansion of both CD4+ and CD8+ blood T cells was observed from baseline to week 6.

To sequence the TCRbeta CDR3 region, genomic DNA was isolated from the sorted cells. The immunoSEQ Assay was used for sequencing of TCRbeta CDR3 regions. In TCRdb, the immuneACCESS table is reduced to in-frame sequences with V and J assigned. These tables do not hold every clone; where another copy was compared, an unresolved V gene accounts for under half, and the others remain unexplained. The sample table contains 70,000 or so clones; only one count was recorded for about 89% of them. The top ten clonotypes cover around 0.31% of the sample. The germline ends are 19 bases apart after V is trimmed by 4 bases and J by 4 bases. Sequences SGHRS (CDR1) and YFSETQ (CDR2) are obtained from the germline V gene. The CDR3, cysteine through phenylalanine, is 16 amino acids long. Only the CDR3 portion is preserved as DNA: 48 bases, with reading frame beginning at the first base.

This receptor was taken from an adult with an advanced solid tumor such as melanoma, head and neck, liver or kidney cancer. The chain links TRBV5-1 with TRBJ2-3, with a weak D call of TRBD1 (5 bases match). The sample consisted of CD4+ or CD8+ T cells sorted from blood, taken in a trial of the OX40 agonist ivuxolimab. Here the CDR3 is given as CASSVAGRSYPDTQYF. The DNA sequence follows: TGCGCCAGCAGCGTCGCAGGGCGAAGTTATCCAGATACGCAGTATTTT.